This T cell receptor (beta chain) was obtained from a study of blood T cells in healthy people across ages. Background on the study: The template switching approach captured approximately one barcoded beta molecule for every two T cells.

With regard to this clonotype: Its antigen remains unidentified.

Next came a second PCR, run for about 7 to 12 cycles, which used a sample-barcoded 5' primer along with a J-beta primer mix. TCRdb re-called the 5' RACE reads through MiXCR, storing one row per CDR3 protein. The table lists fewer than 900,000 distinct CDR3 sequences, about 37% of them singletons, with 10% to 15% in the top ten. Aged roughly 6 to 90, donors were systemically healthy Caucasians from Russia. Every sample gave at least 5.5 micrograms of total RNA when it was extracted. Study conclusions and caveats: Older individuals had lower TCR beta diversity per million T cells (the decline was roughly linear).

The source of this sequence is a man between 18 and 29 years old in good health. Sequenced input: blood.

This chain's CDR3 is CASSLGQGTTNEQFF. CDR3 bases: TGTGCCAGCAGTTTAGGGCAGGGGACCACCAATGAGCAGTTCTTC. The chain links TRBV12-3 or TRBV12-4 to TRBJ2-1, with D tentatively TRBD1 (6 bases). The ends were cut back, 1 base at V and 6 bases at J, with 13 bases in the middle. The CDR3 runs 15 residues.